This T cell receptor beta chain appears in the sequencing data of a study of cytomegalovirus exposure and HLA in healthy donors. The PCR contained 60 Vbeta and 13 Jbeta primers. Using immunoSEQ multiplex PCR, the repertoire was profiled, and TCRdb retains in-frame clones only, with some absent. The sample totals around 140,000 clones; its top ten clones hold 2% to 2.5%. Study results and limitations: Later analysis identified a missense DCLRE1C variant that was linked to TCR beta V- and J-gene trimming. In vitro experiments confirmed that three CMV-associated chains were specific for CMV antigens. Cytomegalovirus status, reportedly, was diagnosed with high specificity and sensitivity by the classifier.

The CDR3 loop spans 15 amino acids. Germline CDR1 SGHRS, CDR2 YFSETQ. Between the trimmed V and J ends, which lost 1 base and 5 bases, there was a span of 15 bases. In regard to this clone: The antigen is undetermined.

The chain combines TRBV5-1 with TRBJ1-1; D is ambiguous. Sequencing was performed on PBMCs. The TCR sequence derives from a woman aged 18-35 years in good health and CMV-seronegative. The CDR3 loop reads CASSLTQPGWTEAFF. The CDR3 coding sequence is TGCGCCAGCAGCTTGACACAGCCTGGATGGACTGAAGCTTTCTTT.